This T cell receptor beta chain was sequenced for a study of blood T cells in healthy people across ages. The table lists this clonotype with a few counts. Its antigen remains unidentified. Study-level findings and limits: Age showed a roughly linear inverse relationship with TCR beta diversity per million T cells.

A sample-barcoded 5' primer and a J-beta primer mix were used in a second PCR of roughly 7 to 11 cycles. One entry per CDR3 protein, called by TCRdb with MiXCR from the 5' RACE reads. The repertoire holds about 1.6 million distinct CDR3 sequences, about 35% seen once, with about 11% in the top ten. This CDR3 is 12 amino acids long. Trimming removed 7 bases from V and 5 bases from J, with 14 bases in between. Germline CDR1 is GTSNPN and CDR2 is SVGIG (reference sequence). This receptor was taken from a young woman in good health. Sequencing used blood. The chain employs TRBV30 and TRBJ2-5; D call uncertain. CDR3 amino acids: CASSRPRETQYF. The CDR3 region has the DNA TGTGCCTCCAGCCGACCCCGGGAGACCCAGTACTTC.